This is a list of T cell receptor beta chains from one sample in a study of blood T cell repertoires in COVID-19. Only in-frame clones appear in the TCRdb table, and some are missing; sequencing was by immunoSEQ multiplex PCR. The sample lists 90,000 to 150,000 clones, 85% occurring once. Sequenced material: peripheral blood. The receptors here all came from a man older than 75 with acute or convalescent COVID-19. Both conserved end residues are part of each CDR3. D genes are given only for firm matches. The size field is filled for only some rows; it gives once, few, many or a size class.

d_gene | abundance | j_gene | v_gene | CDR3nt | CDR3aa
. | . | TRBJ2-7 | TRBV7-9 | TGTGCCAGCAGCTTCCAGGGTAGGATTGGCTACGAGCAGTACTTC | CASSFQGRIGYEQYF
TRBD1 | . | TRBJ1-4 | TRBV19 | TGTGCCAGTAGTATGGGACAGGGGTACGAAAAACTGTTTTTT | CASSMGQGYEKLFF
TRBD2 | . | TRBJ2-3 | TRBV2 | TGTGCCAGCGGCGGGGCCGGGACTAGCGGCACAGATACGCAGTATTTT | CASGGAGTSGTDTQYF
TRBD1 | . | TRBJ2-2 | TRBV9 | TGTGCCAGCAGCCCTCAGGGGGCTGAATCCGGGGAGCTGTTTTTT | CASSPQGAESGELFF
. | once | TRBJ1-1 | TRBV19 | TGTGCCAGTAGTCCCCGTAAGCCCATGAACACTGAAGCTTTCTTT | CASSPRKPMNTEAFF
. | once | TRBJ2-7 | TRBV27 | TGTGCCAGCAGTCGCGGGGTAGGGTACGAGCAGTACTTC | CASSRGVGYEQYF
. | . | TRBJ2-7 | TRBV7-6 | TGTGCCAGCAGCTTAGGCAGGGGGGCTCTAGACGAGCAGTACTTC | CASSLGRGALDEQYF
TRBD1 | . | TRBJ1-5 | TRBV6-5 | TGTGCCAGCAGTCAGCAGGGGGGTGATCAGCCCCAGCATTTT | CASSQQGGDQPQHF
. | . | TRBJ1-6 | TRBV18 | TGTGCCAGCTCACCGACGGACAAATCACCCCTCCACTTT | CASSPTDKSPLHF
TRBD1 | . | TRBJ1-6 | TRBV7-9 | TGTGCCAGCAGCTCCTCCGGGACAGGGTATTCACCCCTCCACTTT | CASSSSGTGYSPLHF
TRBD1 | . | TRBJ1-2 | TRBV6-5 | TGTGCCACATCGACAGGGAACTATGGCTACACCTTC | CATSTGNYGYTF
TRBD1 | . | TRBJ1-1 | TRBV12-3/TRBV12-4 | TGTGCCAGCAGTACCGGGACAGGAGTTTTGACTTTCTTT | CASSTGTGVLTFF
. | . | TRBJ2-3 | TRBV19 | TGTGCCAGTAGTATAGATGGAGGGGCCCCAGATACGCAGTATTTT | CASSIDGGAPDTQYF
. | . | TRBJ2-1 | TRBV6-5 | TGTGCCAGCAGTCCTATCTACAATGAGCAGTTCTTC | CASSPIYNEQFF
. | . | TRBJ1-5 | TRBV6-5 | TGTGCCGCGACGGAGGGCGCTTTGCAGCCCCAGCATTTT | CAATEGALQPQHF
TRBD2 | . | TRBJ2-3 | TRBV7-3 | TGTGCCAGCAGCCCCGGGACTAGCGGGAGGTACACAGATACGCAGTATTTT | CASSPGTSGRYTDTQYF
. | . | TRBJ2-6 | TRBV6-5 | TGTGCCAGCAATATTAAAACTGGGGCCAACGTCCTGACTTTC | CASNIKTGANVLTF
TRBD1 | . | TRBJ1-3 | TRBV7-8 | TGTGCCAGCAGCTTGGGCGGACAGGGCGCTGGAAACACCATATATTTT | CASSLGGQGAGNTIYF
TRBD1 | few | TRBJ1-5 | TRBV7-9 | TGTGCCAGCAGCTTCGGGACAGGAGACGGCAATAACAATCAGCCCCAGCATTTT | CASSFGTGDGNNNQPQHF
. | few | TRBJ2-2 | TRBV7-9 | TGTGCCAGCAGCTCAGACACCGGGGAGCTGTTTTTT | CASSSDTGELFF
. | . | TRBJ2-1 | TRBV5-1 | TGCGCCAGCAGTGGCGGACTCTCCTCCTACAATGAGCAGTTCTTC | CASSGGLSSYNEQFF
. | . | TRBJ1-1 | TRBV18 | TGTGCCAGCTCACCACCGAGACAGATCAGAGGCACTGAAGCTTTCTTT | CASSPPRQIRGTEAFF
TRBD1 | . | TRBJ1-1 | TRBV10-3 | TGTGCCATCAGTGTATCCGGGACAGAAATCGAAGCTTTCTTT | CAISVSGTEIEAFF
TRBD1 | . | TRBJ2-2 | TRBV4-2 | TGTGCCAGCAGCCAAGGACAGGGGGCGGCCGGGGAGCTGTTTTTT | CASSQGQGAAGELFF
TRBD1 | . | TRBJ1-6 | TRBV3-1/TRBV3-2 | TGTGCCAGCAGCCAACTGGACAGGGGAAATTCACCCCTCCACTTT | CASSQLDRGNSPLHF
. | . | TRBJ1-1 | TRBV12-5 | TGTGCTAGTGGTACCCAGGGGACTGAAGCTTTCTTT | CASGTQGTEAFF
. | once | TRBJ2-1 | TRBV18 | TGTGCCAGCTCATTACAGGGAATTATTGAGCAGTTCTTC | CASSLQGIIEQFF
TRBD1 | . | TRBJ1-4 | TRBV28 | TGTGCCAGCAGCCTTGGGGGCAGGGGGTATGAAAAACTGTTTTTT | CASSLGGRGYEKLFF